The 31 T cell receptor beta chains presented below share a single source sample, sequenced in a study of shared clonotypes between healthy human individuals. Sequencing used immunoSEQ multiplex PCR; TCRdb keeps in-frame clones, though not all of them. The sample has about 2.3 million clones, less than 95% seen once. The specimen was naive CD4+ T cells from PBMCs. Specified subset: CD45RA+ positively selected. The receptor set was obtained from a man younger than 30 in good health. Some clones in this sample may be carry-over from other donors' samples.

The V call is TRBV1, the J call TRBJ2-7; TRBD2 is the table's D call and was not checked against the DNA. TRBV1 is a listed pseudogene. The CDR3 has 16 amino acids. DNA of the CDR3: TGCACCAGCAGCCAAGTAATAGCGGTGCCGATCGACGAGCAGTACTTC. This sequence encodes CTSSQVIAVPIDEQYF.

V gene TRBV5-1 combines with J gene TRBJ1-3; no definite D call. With 7 bases removed from V and 0 bases from J, the gap between germline ends came to 14 bases. Germline CDR1 SGHRS, CDR2 YFSETQ. The length of the CDR3 is 15 residues. CDR3 residues: CASVREKYSGNTIYF. CDR3 DNA sequence: TGCGCCAGCGTACGGGAAAAATACTCTGGAAACACCATATATTTT.

Comment on this clone: This same CDR3 is encoded by further DNA sequences in the sample. This CDR3 is CASSLGVQETQYF. In nucleotides, the CDR3 is TGTGCCAGCAGCTTGGGAGTCCAAGAGACCCAGTACTTC. The V gene is TRBV7-3, the J gene TRBJ2-5; maybe TRBD2 (5 bases). CDR1 and CDR2 from the germline V gene are SGHTA and FQGTGA. V lost 3 bases and J lost 1, with 6 bases in between. The CDR3 has 13 residues.

J is TRBJ1-1 and V is TRBV5-1; D remains unclear. CDR3 length: 14 residues. Trimming cost V 0 bases and J 5 bases, with 11 bases left between them. Germline V gene lookup returns CDR1 SGHRS and CDR2 YFSETQ. The CDR3 region has the DNA TGCGCCAGCAGCTTGGAGAACTTGGGGACTGAAGCTTTCTTT. Residues: CASSLENLGTEAFF.

The chain recombines TRBV6-1 with TRBJ2-5; 8 positions match TRBD2. CDR3 length equals 15 residues. The J segment lost 5 bases and the V segment lost 1 base, leaving 6 bases of the junction unmatched. The germline V gene has CDR1 MNHNS and CDR2 SASEGT. The CDR3: CASSEGGTRGETQYF. DNA of the CDR3: TGTGCCAGCAGTGAAGGGGGGACTAGAGGGGAGACCCAGTACTTC.

This clone has only one observation. V is TRBV5-1 and J is TRBJ2-7; 10 bases line up with TRBD1. CDR1 and CDR2 from the germline V gene are SGHRS and YFSETQ. The CDR3 contains 16 residues. V shed 0 bases and J 4 bases; nucleotides not matched to a gene: 7. The CDR3 sequence is CASSLVGQGRVYEQYF. CDR3 nucleotide sequence: TGCGCCAGCAGCTTGGTGGGACAGGGGAGGGTTTACGAGCAGTACTTC.

The chain combines TRBV2 with TRBJ2-7; the match to TRBD2 covers 10 bases. The CDR3 extends over 15 amino acids. Germline-derived CDR1 and CDR2 are SNHLY and FYNNEI. V was pared by 4 bases and J by 5 bases, with 8 bases of the junction left unmatched. In DNA form, the CDR3 reads TGTGCCAGCAGTGGGTGGCTAGCGGGAGAAGACGAGCAGTACTTC. It specifies CASSGWLAGEDEQYF.

This chain uses TRBV28 with TRBJ1-4, with a weak D call TRBD1 (5 bases). Germline V gives CDR1 MDHEN, CDR2 SYDVKM. The CDR3 is 14 residues long. V lost 3 bases and J lost 5, with 10 bases in between. CDR3 nucleotides: TGTGCCAGCAGTTTGGGGGGAAGGAATGAAAAACTGTTTTTT. As protein: CASSLGGRNEKLFF.

The chain has TRBV19 and TRBJ2-7, with D uncertain. CDR1 is LNHDA and CDR2 is SQIVND in the germline V gene (reference sequence). Trimming removed 5 bases at V and 2 bases at J, with 13 bases between. The CDR3 loop spans 14 amino acids. The CDR3 bases are TGTGCCAGTAGTTCGTCGAATACACCCTACGAGCAGTACTTC. Translated: CASSSSNTPYEQYF.

As to this clone: The same CDR3 can be traced to other DNA sequences in this sample. The V gene is TRBV9, the J gene TRBJ2-3, with D tentatively TRBD2 (6 bases). Germline V gene data show CDR1 as SGDLS and CDR2 as YYNGEE. V was pared by 4 bases and J by 1 base, with 10 bases between. CDR3 length: 14 residues. CDR3 sequence: CASSRGGGTDTQYF. CDR3 coding DNA: TGTGCCAGCAGCAGGGGAGGAGGCACAGATACGCAGTATTTT.

The chain couples TRBV25-1 to TRBJ2-7; D ambiguous. This CDR3 is 14 amino acids long. V was shortened by 0 bases and J by 6 bases, with 12 bases between the two germline ends. Germline V CDR1 and CDR2: MGHDK, SYGVNS. The CDR3 here is CASSEYSAVPEQYF. As DNA, the CDR3 is TGTGCCAGCAGTGAATATAGTGCCGTTCCCGAGCAGTACTTC.

The chain recombines TRBV18 with TRBJ1-2, with D unresolved. The CDR3 covers 15 residues. Trimming stripped 0 bases from V and 4 bases from J, with 12 bases between. In germline, CDR1 is KGHSH, CDR2 LQKENI. As DNA, the CDR3 is TGTGCCAGCTCACCACCGGTCACCGCCGGCTATGGCTACACCTTC. Translation: CASSPPVTAGYGYTF.

The chain employs TRBV6-6 and TRBJ2-7; TRBD2 might be the D (5 bases). Trimming took 2 bases from V and 4 from J, leaving 12 bases between them. This CDR3 has 14 amino acids. Germline V CDR1 and CDR2: MNHNY, SVGAGI (reference sequence). The CDR3 spells CASSYRAAAYEQYF. In DNA, the CDR3 is TGTGCCAGCAGTTACCGAGCGGCAGCATACGAGCAGTACTTC.

The rearrangement uses TRBV11-2 and TRBJ2-3, with no clear D. The CDR3 runs 16 residues. Trimming pared 5 bases from V and 6 bases from J, leaving 21 bases between. From germline, CDR1 is SGHAT and CDR2 FQNNGV. In DNA form, the CDR3 reads TGTGCCAGCAGCGTGATTGGGGTTTTGTTTACTGATACGCAGTATTTT. It yields the protein CASSVIGVLFTDTQYF.

Concerning this clone: Other nucleotide sequences in the sample specify the same CDR3. This rearrangement joins TRBV5-1 to TRBJ2-2; TRBD1 aligns across 8 bases. Germline-derived CDR1 and CDR2 are SGHRS and YFSETQ. This CDR3 region has 15 residues. Trimming cost V 2 bases and J 3 bases; bases outside gene matches: 3. The chain's CDR3 is CASSFMTGDTGELFF. The CDR3 DNA sequence: TGCGCCAGCAGCTTTATGACAGGGGACACCGGGGAGCTGTTTTTT.

This rearrangement joins TRBV5-5 to TRBJ2-4, with D maybe TRBD1 (5 bases). Germline-derived CDR1 and CDR2 are SGHKS and YYEKEE (reference sequence). The CDR3 runs to 14 residues. The ends were cut back, 1 base at V and 8 bases at J, with 13 bases in the middle. CDR3 DNA: TGTGCCAGCAGCTTGAGGCAGGGTCTGGACATTCAGTACTTC. Translating it yields CASSLRQGLDIQYF.

For the CDR3, the DNA is TGTGCCAGCAGTTCAGTAATACAGCAGGGTGAGCAGTTCTTC. Translating gives CASSSVIQQGEQFF. This chain links TRBV28 with TRBJ2-1; TRBD1 might be the D (5 bases). V lost 4 bases and J lost 9, with 16 bases in between. CDR3 length equals 14 residues. Germline V gene lookup returns CDR1 MDHEN and CDR2 SYDVKM.

The chain recombines TRBV7-2 with TRBJ1-5; maybe TRBD1 (5 bases). The V end was cut by 8 bases, the J end by 2 bases, with 16 bases between. CDR3 length: 15 residues. Germline V gene sequence: CDR1 SGHTA, CDR2 FQGNSA. The CDR3 sequence: CASGTGGFGNQPQHF. CDR3 bases: TGTGCCAGCGGTACTGGGGGGTTTGGCAATCAGCCCCAGCATTTT.

The rearrangement joins TRBV11-2 to TRBJ2-4; TRBD1 is a possible D gene (6 bases). CDR1 and CDR2 (germline): SGHAT, FQNNGV. Trimming left V 5 bases short and J 0 bases short, with 14 bases between. The CDR3 is made up of 16 amino acids. The CDR3 region is CASSAQGILAKNIQYF. The CDR3 DNA is TGTGCCAGCAGCGCACAGGGAATACTAGCCAAAAACATTCAGTACTTC.

The V gene is TRBV15, the J gene TRBJ2-5; 10 nucleotides align to TRBD1. This CDR3 is built from 14 residues. The trim removed 8 bases at V and 5 bases at J, leaving 8 bases unmatched. Germline assignment: CDR1 LNHNV and CDR2 YYDKDF (reference sequence). The chain's CDR3 is CATRRQGAPETQYF. CDR3 nucleotide sequence: TGTGCCACCCGGAGACAGGGGGCGCCGGAGACCCAGTACTTC.

The rearrangement links TRBV6-1 to TRBJ2-7; TRBD1 matches at 11 bases. The CDR3 totals 15 residues. Germline V gene sequence: CDR1 MNHNS, CDR2 SASEGT. The J segment lost 3 bases and the V segment lost 7 bases, leaving 8 bases of the junction unmatched. CDR3 coding DNA: TGTGCCAGCACCGGGGACAGGGGGAAAAACTACGAGCAGTACTTC. Translated, it gives CASTGDRGKNYEQYF.

This chain uses TRBV6-5 with TRBJ2-7; D might be TRBD1 (6 bases). The ends were cut back, 5 bases at V and 3 bases at J, with 11 bases in the middle. The CDR3 is made up of 13 amino acids. Germline V lookup: CDR1 MNHEY, CDR2 SVGAGI. CDR3 DNA sequence: TGTGCCAGCAGTCGGGACACCTACTACGAGCAGTACTTC. Its protein product is CASSRDTYYEQYF.

The chain has TRBV6-5 and TRBJ2-1, with 11 bases identical to TRBD2. V shed 6 bases, J shed 8 bases, and the junction held 9 bases outside the gene matches. Looked up from germline, CDR1 is MNHEY and CDR2 is SVGAGI. The CDR3 is 15 amino acids. The CDR3 spells CASRLRGTSGDEQFF. CDR3 in DNA: TGTGCCAGCAGGCTACGCGGGACTAGCGGCGATGAGCAGTTCTTC.

The rearrangement uses TRBV7-9 and TRBJ2-5; D may match TRBD1 or TRBD2 (5 bases each). Germline V gene lookup returns CDR1 SEHNR and CDR2 FQNEAQ (reference sequence). V was pared by 5 bases and J by 5 bases, with 18 bases between. This CDR3 is built from 15 residues. CDR3 nucleotide sequence: TGTGCCAGCAGCGACCTACGGGACCCTCGGGAGACCCAGTACTTC. Protein product: CASSDLRDPRETQYF.

The CDR3: CASRPAGTRSGETQYF. CDR3 sequence (DNA): TGTGCCAGCAGGCCTGCGGGGACCCGTTCGGGAGAGACCCAGTACTTC. V is TRBV5-8 and J is TRBJ2-5; D might be TRBD2 (6 bases). Germline loops: CDR1 SGHTS, CDR2 YDEGEE. Deletions cut 5 bases from V and 4 bases from J, with 21 bases between. This CDR3 region has 16 residues.

The gene calls are TRBV5-6 and TRBJ1-5; 9 bases map to TRBD1. Germline loops: CDR1 SGHDT, CDR2 YYEEEE. Trimming cost V 4 bases and J 4 bases; bases outside gene matches: 6. CDR3 length: 15 amino acids. The CDR3 DNA sequence: TGTGCCAGCAGCGCCTTAGGGACAGGGAATCAGCCCCAGCATTTT. Translation gives CASSALGTGNQPQHF.

The genes are TRBV28 and TRBJ1-5; weak D call: TRBD1 (6 bases). CDR1 is MDHEN and CDR2 is SYDVKM in the germline V gene. The CDR3 spans 16 residues. Trimming left V 4 bases short and J 2 bases short, with 15 bases between. The CDR3 DNA reads as TGTGCCAGCAGTTACCGTGCAGGGGTTGGCAATCAGCCCCAGCATTTT. This sequence encodes CASSYRAGVGNQPQHF.

This sequence joins TRBV4-3 and TRBJ1-5, with D maybe TRBD1 (6 bases). The V end was cut by 4 bases, the J end by 2 bases, with 15 bases between. Germline loops: CDR1 LGHNA, CDR2 YSLEER. The CDR3 has 16 residues. This CDR3 reads CASSPGVGAGNQPQHF. CDR3 sequence (DNA): TGCGCCAGCAGCCCGGGCGTGGGGGCAGGCAATCAGCCCCAGCATTTT.

This chain joins TRBV11-2 and TRBJ1-1; D unclear. There are 13 residues in the CDR3. CDR1 is SGHAT and CDR2 is FQNNGV in the germline V gene. The V end was cut by 2 bases, the J end by 6 bases, with 10 bases between. In nucleotides, the CDR3 is TGTGCCAGCAGCTTACCAAGTTTCTCTGAAGCTTTCTTT. This sequence encodes CASSLPSFSEAFF.

CDR3 amino acids: CASSYSSGSNTGELFF. In DNA, the CDR3 is TGTGCCAGCAGCTATTCCAGCGGAAGCAACACCGGGGAGCTGTTTTTT. This chain links TRBV7-7 with TRBJ2-2, with a weak D call TRBD2 (5 bases). Germline V gene data show CDR1 as SSHAT and CDR2 as FNYEAQ (reference sequence). This CDR3 contains 16 residues. V gave up 4 bases and J gave up 2 bases, with 14 bases separating them. Using reference TRBV7-7 and TRBJ2-2 for the parts outside the CDR3, the full variable domain is GAGVSQSPRYKVTKRGQDVTLRCDPISSHATLYWYQQALGQGPEFLTYFNYEAQPDKSGLPSDRFSAERPEGSISTLTIQRTEQRDSAMYRCASSYSSGSNTGELFFGEGSRLTVL.

As DNA, the CDR3 is TGTGCCAGCAGCCGAATTAGCGGGCCGACGAACACCGGGGAGCTGTTTTTT. Translated, it gives CASSRISGPTNTGELFF. The genes are TRBV4-2 and TRBJ2-2; TRBD2 aligns across 7 bases. Germline assignment: CDR1 LGHNA and CDR2 YNFKEQ. The CDR3 totals 17 residues. With V trimmed by 4 bases and J by 0 bases, 8 bases remained unmatched.